This record looks at one T cell receptor beta chain sequence and its context. At one boundary the junction diverges from the germline segment, which might be a read error. Germline CDR1 reads MNHEY; CDR2 reads SMNVEV (reference sequence). The CDR3 loop spans 14 amino acids. This specimen belongs to a study of cytomegalovirus exposure and HLA in healthy donors. The assay was immunoSEQ multiplex PCR, and TCRdb's table has in-frame clones only and misses some. The data show some 120,000 clones, about 90% seen once. The specimen was PBMCs. V and J are TRBV27 and TRBJ1-2; D possibly corresponds to TRBD1 (5 bases). The sequence was obtained from a young man in good health and CMV-seronegative. The CDR3 region has the DNA TGTGCCAGCAGTCTGCGGGGGAATAACTATGACTACACCTTC. Translated, it gives CASSLRGNNYDYTF.